Shown below are 32 T cell receptor beta chains from a single sample sequenced in a study of cytomegalovirus exposure and HLA in healthy donors. In the PCR, 60 Vbeta and 13 Jbeta primers were used. This table comes from immunoSEQ multiplex PCR, and its TCRdb copy is limited to in-frame clones, with some not included. The sample holds approximately 97,000 clones, 79% seen once. Sequencing was done on a sample of PBMCs. Receptors were obtained from a male donor in good health and CMV-seropositive.

This chain connects TRBV5-1 to TRBJ2-5; 10 nucleotides match TRBD2. Germline V lookup: CDR1 SGHRS, CDR2 YFSETQ. The J segment lost 4 bases and the V segment lost 0 bases, leaving 6 bases of the junction unmatched. This CDR3 region has 16 residues. In DNA form, the CDR3 reads TGCGCCAGCAGCTTGGAAGCGGGGGGGCTGGTAGAGACCCAGTACTTC. It specifies CASSLEAGGLVETQYF.

The V gene is TRBV2, the J gene TRBJ1-1; possible D gene TRBD1, 5 bases. V was cut by 7 bases and J by 1 base, with 10 bases left in between. Germline V gene lookup returns CDR1 SNHLY and CDR2 FYNNEI. This CDR3 has 13 amino acids. CDR3 protein: CASKLTGNTEAFF. The CDR3 nucleotides are TGTGCCAGCAAGCTAACAGGGAACACTGAAGCTTTCTTT.

This clone was seen a handful of times. V usage is TRBV29-1 and J usage is TRBJ1-4, with D perhaps matching TRBD1 (5 bases). This CDR3 is built from 13 residues. Trimming cost V 4 bases and J 4 bases, with 10 bases left between them. Germline values: CDR1 SQVTM, CDR2 ANQGSEA. The CDR3 bases are TGCAGCGTTGGCGGGGCCGTTAATGAAAAACTGTTTTTT. Encoded protein: CSVGGAVNEKLFF.

The chain joins TRBV30 to TRBJ1-1; unclear D gene. Germline CDR1 is GTSNPN and CDR2 is SVGIG (reference sequence). Trimming removed 0 bases at V and 2 bases at J, with 10 bases between. CDR3 length: 14 amino acids. In DNA, the CDR3 is TGTGCCTGGAGTGTTTTTCACAAAAACACTGAAGCTTTCTTT. Its translation is CAWSVFHKNTEAFF.

The rearrangement links TRBV7-9 to TRBJ2-1, with TRBD1 identical over 8 bases. J was trimmed by 4 bases and V by 4 bases; bases with no gene match: 6. The CDR3 spans 15 residues. The V gene's germline CDR1 is SEHNR and CDR2 FQNEAQ (reference sequence). The CDR3 loop reads CASSYYTGGYNEQFF. The CDR3 DNA is TGTGCCAGCAGCTACTACACAGGGGGGTACAATGAGCAGTTCTTC.

This chain connects TRBV9 to TRBJ1-1; 8 nucleotides agree with TRBD1. This CDR3 spans 18 amino acids. Germline CDR1 and CDR2: SGDLS and YYNGEE. V trimming: 3 bases; J trimming: 2 bases; junction bases outside the gene matches: 15. The CDR3 region has the DNA TGTGCCAGCAGCGCGTCCACAGGGGGGGATGACCGAAACACTGAAGCTTTCTTT. Translation gives CASSASTGGDDRNTEAFF.

The chain recombines TRBV19 with TRBJ1-1, with 12 positions matching TRBD1. The V and J ends lost 4 bases and 9 bases, in that order; junction bases with no gene match: 6. Germline assignment: CDR1 LNHDA and CDR2 SQIVND (reference sequence). This CDR3 spans 14 amino acids. CDR3 bases: TGTGCCAGTAGTACAGGGACAGGGGGCGTCCAAGCTTTCTTT. Its translation: CASSTGTGGVQAFF.

The rearrangement uses TRBV30 and TRBJ2-3; 10 bases align to TRBD2. The junction had 6 bases not matched to a gene; V was cut back by 1 base and J by 14 bases. Germline V gene data show CDR1 as GTSNPN and CDR2 as SVGIG (reference sequence). This CDR3 spans 12 amino acids. CDR3 residues: CAWSASGGALYF. As DNA, the CDR3 is TGTGCCTGGAGTGCGAGCGGGGGGGCGTTGTATTTT.

V and J are TRBV30 and TRBJ2-2; 8 bases align to TRBD2. This CDR3 comprises 15 residues. V was clipped by 0 bases and J by 7 bases; unmatched bases: 7. Germline V lookup: CDR1 GTSNPN, CDR2 SVGIG (reference sequence). The CDR3 sequence: CAWSVYGGAGGELFF. The CDR3 DNA follows: TGTGCCTGGAGTGTATACGGGGGGGCCGGCGGGGAGCTGTTTTTT.

The chain uses TRBV10-3 and TRBJ1-2, with 7 bases fitting TRBD1. The germline V gene has CDR1 ENHRY and CDR2 SYGVKD. The length of the CDR3 is 12 residues. The V segment lost 3 bases and the J segment 8 bases; nucleotides outside the gene matches: 3. CDR3 bases: TGTGCCATCAGTGAACAGGGGAACGGCTACACCTTC. This gives the protein CAISEQGNGYTF.

The chain couples TRBV29-1 to TRBJ2-7; 7 positions match TRBD1. Per germline, CDR1 SQVTM and CDR2 ANQGSEA. The CDR3 totals 14 residues. After removal of 6 bases from V and 0 bases from J, the junction contained 8 bases not matched to a gene. The CDR3 sequence: CSVRGGQISYEQYF. The CDR3 DNA is TGCAGCGTCCGAGGGGGACAGATCTCCTACGAGCAGTACTTC.

The rearrangement uses TRBV2 and TRBJ1-6; 8 positions agree with TRBD1. Germline V gene lookup returns CDR1 SNHLY and CDR2 FYNNEI. There are 14 residues in the CDR3. Trimming at V came to 6 bases and at J to 6 bases, leaving 4 bases not matched to a gene. The CDR3 sequence: CASRPGQGNSPLHF. The DNA of the CDR3 is TGTGCCAGCAGACCTGGACAGGGTAATTCACCCCTCCACTTT.

The chain joins TRBV28 to TRBJ1-1, with D maybe TRBD1 (6 bases). The germline CDR1 and CDR2 sequences are MDHEN and SYDVKM. Between the trimmed V and J ends, which lost 8 bases and 3 bases, there was a span of 22 bases. The CDR3 is 16 residues long. As DNA, the CDR3 is TGTGCCAGCCGTTCGGCAGCGGGGGCCGCTTACACTGAAGCTTTCTTT. It encodes CASRSAAGAAYTEAFF.

This CDR3 reads CASSQEEGLNSPLHF. DNA of the CDR3: TGCGCCAGCAGCCAAGAGGAGGGTCTGAATTCACCCCTCCACTTT. This sequence joins TRBV4-3 and TRBJ1-6; D not certain. Germline V gene lookup returns CDR1 LGHNA and CDR2 YSLEER. The CDR3 loop spans 15 amino acids. The ends were cut back, 0 bases at V and 7 bases at J, with 10 bases in the middle.

The chain combines TRBV25-1 with TRBJ1-1; D call uncertain. V was trimmed by 10 bases and J by 5 bases, leaving 17 bases between them. The CDR3 runs 13 residues. Germline V CDR1 and CDR2: MGHDK, SYGVNS. The CDR3 bases are TGTGCCACCGAGGGTCTAAAAGGGACTGAAGCTTTCTTT. The encoded protein is CATEGLKGTEAFF. Full variable domain (remainder filled in from reference TRBV25-1 and TRBJ1-1): EADIYQTPRYLVIGTGKKITLECSQTMGHDKMYWYQQDPGMELHLIHYSYGVNSTEKGDLSSESTVSRIRTEHFPLTLESARPSHTSQYLCATEGLKGTEAFFGQGTRLTVV.

This chain connects TRBV5-1 to TRBJ1-4; tentative D call: TRBD1 (6 bases). Trimming shortened V by 4 bases and J by 2 bases, and 12 bases separated the two germline ends. This CDR3 comprises 15 residues. CDR1 SGHRS and CDR2 YFSETQ come from the germline V gene. CDR3 bases: TGCGCCAGCAGCGGGACAAGTCCCACTAATGAAAAACTGTTTTTT. Residues: CASSGTSPTNEKLFF.

The chain carries TRBV27 and TRBJ1-5; no clear D gene. This CDR3 is 14 amino acids long. Germline CDR1 is MNHEY and CDR2 is SMNVEV (reference sequence). The V end was cut by 3 bases, the J end by 2 bases, with 8 bases between. The CDR3 is CASSFESGNQPQHF. CDR3 nucleotide sequence: TGTGCCAGCAGTTTTGAATCGGGCAATCAGCCCCAGCATTTT.

The chain has TRBV30 and TRBJ2-4; the D is unclear. Trimming removed 4 bases at V and 1 base at J, with 8 bases between. Germline V gene sequence: CDR1 GTSNPN, CDR2 SVGIG (reference sequence). This CDR3 region has 13 residues. In nucleotides, the CDR3 is TGTGCCTGGAACAGCCTCGCCAAAAACATTCAGTACTTC. As protein: CAWNSLAKNIQYF.

The chain links TRBV10-1 to TRBJ2-5; the D gene is possibly TRBD2 (7 bases). The CDR3 runs 14 residues. Between the trimmed V and J ends, which lost 4 bases and 5 bases, there was a span of 14 bases. In germline, CDR1 is WNHNN, CDR2 SYGVQD (reference sequence). The CDR3 here is CASSAGLGGETQYF. The CDR3 region has the DNA TGCGCCAGCAGTGCAGGACTAGGGGGGGAGACCCAGTACTTC.

The chain combines TRBV27 with TRBJ1-1; D perhaps matches TRBD1 (6 bases). CDR3 length equals 15 residues. In germline, CDR1 is MNHEY, CDR2 SMNVEV (reference sequence). V was trimmed by 5 bases and J by 4 bases, leaving 17 bases between them. CDR3 residues: CASSPQGHASTEAFF. The DNA of the CDR3 is TGTGCCAGCAGTCCCCAGGGACACGCAAGCACTGAAGCTTTCTTT.

The chain links TRBV30 to TRBJ1-5; unclear D gene. The germline V and J ends were trimmed by 3 bases and 2 bases, with 11 bases remaining between them. CDR3 length equals 14 residues. Germline V CDR1 and CDR2: GTSNPN, SVGIG (reference sequence). The CDR3 spells CAWSAGGGNQPQHF. DNA of the CDR3: TGTGCCTGGAGCGCGGGAGGAGGCAATCAGCCCCAGCATTTT.

V gene TRBV5-1 combines with J gene TRBJ2-1, with D possibly TRBD1 on 5 matching bases. Germline lookup yields CDR1 SGHRS and CDR2 YFSETQ. Between the trimmed V and J ends, which lost 4 bases and 2 bases, there was a span of 13 bases. This CDR3 comprises 15 residues. The CDR3 coding sequence is TGCGCCAGCAGCCCGGACATCCGAACCTACAATGAGCAGTTCTTC. Residues: CASSPDIRTYNEQFF. Drawing the rest from reference TRBV5-1 and TRBJ2-1, the complete variable domain is KAGVTQTPRYLIKTRGQQVTLSCSPISGHRSVSWYQQTPGQGLQFLFEYFSETQRNKGNFPGRFSGRQFSNSRSEMNVSTLELGDSALYLCASSPDIRTYNEQFFGPGTRLTVL.

The chain employs TRBV6-1 and TRBJ2-1; D gene uncertain. The CDR3 is 13 amino acids. The germline gives CDR1 MNHNS, CDR2 SASEGT. V was clipped by 0 bases and J by 4 bases, with 4 bases between them. CDR3 DNA: TGTGCCAGCAGTGAAGCCGGTTACAATGAGCAGTTCTTC. This codes for CASSEAGYNEQFF.

This chain uses TRBV5-1 with TRBJ2-1, with D perhaps matching TRBD1 (6 bases). V dropped 2 bases and J dropped 7 bases, with 19 bases sitting between them. This CDR3 spans 16 amino acids. The germline V gene has CDR1 SGHRS and CDR2 YFSETQ. CDR3 in DNA: TGCGCCAGCAGCTTAACAGGGTTGGGTAGTTCTAATGAGCAGTTCTTC. Translated, it gives CASSLTGLGSSNEQFF.

The genes are TRBV7-6 and TRBJ2-7; 11 nucleotides align to TRBD1. CDR1 SGHVS and CDR2 FNYEAQ come from the germline V gene. The CDR3 has 14 amino acids. V dropped 5 bases and J dropped 5; count of bases not matched to a gene: 5. CDR3 bases: TGTGCCAGCAGCCCTAGGACAGGGGGCGACGAGCAGTACTTC. Translation gives CASSPRTGGDEQYF.

This sequence joins TRBV21-1 and TRBJ2-3; the DNA was not used to check the table's D call, TRBD2. TRBV21-1 is tagged as a pseudogene. This CDR3 spans 14 amino acids. The CDR3, as DNA: TGTGCCAGCAGCAAAGGGGGAGGGCTGGATACGCAGTATTTT. Translating gives CASSKGGGLDTQYF.

This clone was counted at least ten times. V gene TRBV4-1 combines with J gene TRBJ2-3; D uncertain. CDR3 length: 15 amino acids. Germline V gene sequence: CDR1 MGHRA, CDR2 YSYEKL. Trimming shortened V by 0 bases and J by 2 bases, and 9 bases separated the two germline ends. The CDR3 loop is CASSQDQATTDTQYF. CDR3 DNA sequence: TGCGCCAGCAGCCAAGATCAGGCTACCACAGATACGCAGTATTTT.

The gene calls are TRBV7-2 and TRBJ2-7, with TRBD1 identical over 7 bases. This CDR3 has 12 residues. V was clipped by 4 bases and J by 6 bases; unmatched bases: 3. CDR1 and CDR2 from the germline V gene are SGHTA and FQGNSA. The CDR3 nucleotides are TGTGCCAGCAGCTCGACAGGGATCGAGCAGTACTTC. Translated: CASSSTGIEQYF. The full variable domain, in which reference TRBV7-2 and TRBJ2-7 provide the parts outside the CDR3, is GAGVSQSPSNKVTEKGKDVELRCDPISGHTALYWYRQSLGQGLEFLIYFQGNSAPDKSGLPSDRFSAERTGGSVSTLTIQRTQQEDSAVYLCASSSTGIEQYFGPGTRLTVT.

The gene calls are TRBV11-2 and TRBJ1-1; the D gene is possibly TRBD1 (6 bases). With 1 base removed from V and 5 bases from J, the gap between germline ends came to 11 bases. Germline loops: CDR1 SGHAT, CDR2 FQNNGV. This CDR3 is built from 14 residues. CDR3 residues: CASSLAAGETEAFF. The CDR3 region has the DNA TGTGCCAGCAGCTTAGCGGCAGGGGAGACTGAAGCTTTCTTT.

The genes are TRBV13 and TRBJ2-2; 7 bases align to TRBD2. V was clipped by 3 bases and J by 6 bases; unmatched bases: 1. This CDR3 has 13 amino acids. CDR1 and CDR2 (germline): PRHDT, FYEKMQ (reference sequence). CDR3 sequence: CASSFAGAGELFF. For the CDR3, the DNA is TGTGCCAGCAGCTTCGCGGGGGCCGGGGAGCTGTTTTTT.

In this sample, this clone turned up a few times. The J gene is TRBJ1-2, the V gene TRBV7-8; a weak D match, TRBD1 (5 bases). Trimming left V 4 bases short and J 7 bases short, with 10 bases between. Germline V CDR1 and CDR2: SGHVS, FQNEAQ. This CDR3 contains 12 residues. The DNA of the CDR3 is TGTGCCAGCAGCTCATCAGGGTTTGGCTACACCTTC. Amino acid sequence: CASSSSGFGYTF.

This chain uses TRBV5-1 with TRBJ1-1; D is perhaps TRBD1 (6 bases). The CDR3 consists of 15 residues. Germline V gives CDR1 SGHRS, CDR2 YFSETQ. V was shortened by 4 bases and J by 1 base, with 14 bases between the two germline ends. The CDR3 protein is CASSTGQWRNTEAFF. CDR3 DNA: TGCGCCAGCAGCACAGGACAGTGGAGGAACACTGAAGCTTTCTTT.